A single T cell receptor (beta chain) is shown here with its context. Clones were read by immunoSEQ multiplex PCR, and TCRdb kept only the in-frame ones, dropping some. The sample lists about 1.5 million clones; roughly 98% were seen once. The sample originates from a study of shared clonotypes between healthy human individuals. The ends lost 4 bases at V and 2 bases at J; junction bases unmatched: 13. The CDR3 covers 18 residues. Looked up from germline, CDR1 is MDHEN and CDR2 is SYDVKM. This clonotype was obtained from a man aged 25 to 45 in good health. V usage is TRBV28 and J usage is TRBJ1-5, with 8 bases lining up with TRBD1. The specimen sequenced was naive CD4+ T cells sorted from blood. Subset noted: CD45RA+ positively selected. This CDR3 is CASSSVGQGGLGNQPQHF. CDR3 nucleotide sequence: TGTGCCAGCAGTTCTGTAGGACAGGGTGGTCTCGGCAATCAGCCCCAGCATTTT.